Presented here are 10 T cell receptor beta chains from one specimen sequenced in a study of Graves' ophthalmopathy and Graves' hyperthyroidism. RNA transcripts were the source from which TCR beta CDR3 regions were amplified. First-round RT-PCR employed HTBI primers, with a second-round multiplex PCR after it. TCRdb re-called the multiplex PCR reads with MiXCR, one entry per CDR3 protein. This table has some 1.1 million distinct CDR3 sequences, about 40% appearing once. Sequencing was done on a sample of peripheral blood or thyroid tissue (not recorded which). The receptors derive from an adult man with Graves' hyperthyroidism.

The V gene is TRBV7-2, the J gene TRBJ1-6; 10 bases agree with TRBD1. This CDR3 has 14 amino acids. With V trimmed by 5 bases and J by 11 bases, 6 bases remained unmatched. Germline V lookup: CDR1 SGHTA, CDR2 FQGNSA. CDR3 in amino acids: CASSPDGQGAPLHF. The CDR3 nucleotides are TGTGCCAGCAGCCCGGACGGACAGGGGGCACCCCTCCACTTT.

On this clonotype: One end of the junction is discordant with germline, which a read error may explain. The J gene is TRBJ2-2, the V gene TRBV7-3, with 9 bases matching TRBD1. The CDR3 is made up of 14 amino acids. The germline gives CDR1 SGHTA, CDR2 FQGTGA. This chain's CDR3 is CASKGQGTYNEQFF. CDR3 nucleotide sequence: TGTGCCAGCAAGGGACAGGGAACATACAATGAGCAGTTTTTT.

This clonotype came up a few times. The rearrangement joins TRBV7-8 to TRBJ2-6; D is unclear. Germline CDR1 and CDR2: SGHVS and FQNEAQ. The germline V and J ends were trimmed by 2 bases and 4 bases, with 21 bases remaining between them. The CDR3 has 19 amino acids. CDR3 sequence: CASSLRLVRNWVGANVLTF. DNA of the CDR3: TGTGCCAGCAGCTTACGCCTAGTGCGGAATTGGGTCGGGGCCAACGTCCTGACTTTC.

Many counts were recorded for this clonotype. The chain recombines TRBV7-8 with TRBJ2-7, with 7 bases lining up with TRBD1. Trimming cost V 4 bases and J 3 bases; bases outside gene matches: 9. The CDR3 runs 15 residues. Germline V lookup: CDR1 SGHVS, CDR2 FQNEAQ. The CDR3 here is CASSSPGTAVYEQYF. DNA for the CDR3: TGTGCCAGCAGCTCCCCCGGGACAGCAGTCTACGAGCAGTACTTC.

As regards this clonotype: One base away lies a much larger clone, so this may be a sequencing read error. The chain combines TRBV7-9 with TRBJ2-7, with D hard to call. Between the trimmed V and J ends, which lost 4 bases and 0 bases, there was a span of 16 bases. Germline-derived CDR1 and CDR2 are SEHNR and FQNEAQ (reference sequence). The CDR3 is 16 residues long. The CDR3 DNA follows: TGTGCCAGCAGCTCCCCGACGGGTTTCAGCTCCTACGAGCAGTACTTC. As protein: CASSSPTGFSSYEQYF.

This clonotype was detected many times. The chain couples TRBV20-1 to TRBJ2-7, with D perhaps given as TRBD1 or TRBD2 (5 bases each). Germline values: CDR1 DFQATT, CDR2 SNEGSKA (reference sequence). With 3 bases removed from V and 0 bases from J, the gap between germline ends came to 12 bases. The CDR3 is 14 amino acids. This chain's CDR3 is CSASGAHSSYEQYF. In nucleotides, the CDR3 is TGCAGTGCTAGCGGGGCGCACAGCTCCTACGAGCAGTACTTC.

The rearrangement joins TRBV29-1 to TRBJ1-3; D unresolved. Germline CDR1 is SQVTM and CDR2 is ANQGSEA. This CDR3 is built from 11 residues. Trimming removed 6 bases at V and 4 bases at J, with 7 bases between. This chain's CDR3 is CSVRRGNTIYF. The CDR3 bases are TGCAGCGTACGTCGGGGAAACACCATATATTTT.

This clonotype has more than one count but fewer than ten. The chain uses TRBV9 and TRBJ2-7; D is perhaps TRBD1 (5 bases). Germline assignment: CDR1 SGDLS and CDR2 YYNGEE. Between the trimmed V and J ends, which lost 0 bases and 7 bases, there was a span of 14 bases. CDR3 length: 14 residues. CDR3 protein: CASSVGGPSEEQYF. CDR3 bases: TGTGCCAGCAGCGTAGGGGGCCCTTCGGAAGAGCAGTACTTC.

This clonotype was observed many times. The chain has TRBV29-1 and TRBJ2-7, with D possibly matching TRBD1 (6 bases). Germline values: CDR1 SQVTM, CDR2 ANQGSEA. The CDR3 runs 13 residues. V was trimmed by 3 bases and J by 5 bases, leaving 14 bases between them. The CDR3 loop reads CSVDYPGAHEQYF. The CDR3 DNA reads as TGCAGCGTTGATTACCCAGGGGCCCACGAGCAGTACTTC.

This chain joins TRBV30 and TRBJ1-2; the match to TRBD1 covers 9 bases. CDR1 and CDR2 from the germline V gene are GTSNPN and SVGIG (reference sequence). The CDR3 totals 15 residues. Trimming took 0 bases from V and 4 from J; bases not matched to a gene: 6. The CDR3 region is CAWSVWDRALYGYTF. The CDR3 coding sequence is TGTGCCTGGAGTGTTTGGGACAGGGCCCTCTATGGCTACACCTTC.